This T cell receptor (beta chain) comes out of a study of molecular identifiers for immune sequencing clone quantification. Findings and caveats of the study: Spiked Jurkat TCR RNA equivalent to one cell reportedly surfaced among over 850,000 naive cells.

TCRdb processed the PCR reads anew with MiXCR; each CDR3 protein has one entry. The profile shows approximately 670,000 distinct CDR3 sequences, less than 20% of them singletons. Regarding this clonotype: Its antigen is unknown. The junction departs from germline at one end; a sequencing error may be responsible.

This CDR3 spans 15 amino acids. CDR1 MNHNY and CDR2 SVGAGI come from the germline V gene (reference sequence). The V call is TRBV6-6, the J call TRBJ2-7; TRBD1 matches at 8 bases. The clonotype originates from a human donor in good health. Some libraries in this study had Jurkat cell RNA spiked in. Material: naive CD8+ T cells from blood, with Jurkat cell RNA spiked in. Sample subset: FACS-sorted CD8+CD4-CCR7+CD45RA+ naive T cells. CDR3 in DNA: TGTGTCAGCAGTACGGACAGGGAGTTCCCCTACGAGCAGTACTTC. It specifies CVSSTDREFPYEQYF.